The T cell receptor (beta chain) under discussion was sequenced for a study of OX40 agonist ivuxolimab in advanced cancers. Study details: Three patients responded partially, comprising one with hepatocellular carcinoma and two with cutaneous melanoma. Notes on the study in general: Both CD4+ and CD8+ T cell populations in blood had undergone clonal expansion by week 6 at 0.1 to 3.0 mg/kg.

In this sample, this clone turned up a few times. Antigen: not known. Drawing of blood for sampling happened at baseline, at cycle 4 day 1, and at cycle 7 day 1. This CDR3 is built from 18 residues. The V and J ends lost 6 bases and 3 bases, in that order; junction bases with no gene match: 13. Germline CDR1 and CDR2: SGHAT and FQNNGV. Assay: immunoSEQ multiplex PCR; the TCRdb copy retains only in-frame clones and omits some. This table holds 48,000 or so clones, around 86% found once. The clonotype was recovered from an adult with an advanced solid tumor such as melanoma, head and neck, liver or kidney cancer. The input for sequencing was CD4+ or CD8+ T cells sorted from blood, taken in a trial of the OX40 agonist ivuxolimab. The genes are TRBV11-2 and TRBJ2-1; 11 bases agree with TRBD2. Written as DNA, the CDR3 is TGTGCCAGCAGTAAAACACCTAGGACTAGCGGGCTCTACAATGAGCAGTTCTTC. This sequence encodes CASSKTPRTSGLYNEQFF.